The next 28 T cell receptor beta chains were all read from a single sample in a study of blood T cell repertoires in COVID-19. The protocol was immunoSEQ multiplex PCR, while the TCRdb copy is restricted to in-frame clones and leaves out a portion. Seen here are about 180,000 clones, approximately 80% observed once, and the top ten hold approximately 14%. Input material: PBMCs or T cells enriched from blood (not recorded which). These receptors came from a man aged 60 to 69 who had been exposed to COVID-19.

The CDR3 sequence is CATSLGGGLVETQYF. CDR3 sequence (DNA): TGTGCCACCTCCCTAGGGGGGGGTCTGGTTGAGACCCAGTACTTC. This chain uses TRBV24-1 with TRBJ2-5, with a tentative D call TRBD2 (7 bases). The germline V gene encodes CDR1 KGHDR and CDR2 SFDVKD. The V end was cut by 9 bases, the J end by 5 bases, with 21 bases between. There are 15 residues in the CDR3.

V gene TRBV9 combines with J gene TRBJ1-2; 12 positions match TRBD1. The V gene's germline CDR1 is SGDLS and CDR2 YYNGEE. The length of the CDR3 is 15 residues. V shed 2 bases and J 6 bases; nucleotides not matched to a gene: 5. The CDR3 loop reads CASSVAGTGGDGYTF. CDR3 in DNA: TGTGCCAGCAGCGTCGCCGGGACAGGGGGCGATGGCTACACCTTC.

V is TRBV27 and J is TRBJ1-6, with a weak D call TRBD1 (5 bases). The CDR3 consists of 20 residues. The germline V and J ends were trimmed by 3 bases and 8 bases, with 29 bases remaining between them. Germline CDR1 is MNHEY and CDR2 is SMNVEV (reference sequence). The CDR3 spells CASSLPRVLVLTKRDSPLHF. In DNA, the CDR3 is TGTGCCAGCAGTTTGCCCAGGGTTTTGGTTCTTACCAAAAGGGATTCACCCCTCCACTTT.

This rearrangement joins TRBV7-9 to TRBJ1-2; D may be TRBD1 (5 bases). Trimming cost V 1 base and J 0 bases, with 12 bases left between them. Germline loops: CDR1 SEHNR, CDR2 FQNEAQ (reference sequence). The CDR3 runs 16 residues. CDR3 protein: CASSLGVGDPNYGYTF. The CDR3 DNA reads TGTGCCAGCAGCTTAGGGGTAGGGGATCCTAACTATGGCTACACCTTC.

This rearrangement joins TRBV28 to TRBJ2-2; 8 bases match TRBD1. The CDR3 runs to 16 residues. V shed 5 bases and J 2 bases; nucleotides not matched to a gene: 7. Germline CDR1 is MDHEN and CDR2 is SYDVKM. The CDR3 loop reads CASSHPGGLNTGELFF. CDR3 DNA: TGTGCCAGCAGTCACCCAGGGGGCCTCAACACCGGGGAGCTGTTTTTT.

The J gene is TRBJ2-3, the V gene TRBV11-3, with TRBD2 identical over 16 bases. Germline trimming cut 5 bases from V and 0 bases from J; bases unmatched to any gene: 8. The length of the CDR3 is 19 residues. Germline assignment: CDR1 SGHNT and CDR2 YENEEA. The CDR3 nucleotides read TGTGCCAGCAGCCCCCCCGGGACTAGCGGGAGGGCGAGCACAGATACGCAGTATTTT. This encodes CASSPPGTSGRASTDTQYF.

This sequence joins TRBV5-1 and TRBJ2-1, with a tentative D call TRBD2 (5 bases). The CDR3 has 16 amino acids. CDR1 SGHRS and CDR2 YFSETQ come from the germline V gene. V dropped 4 bases and J dropped 5 bases, with 19 bases sitting between them. The CDR3 sequence: CASSPSGIPDHNEQFF. CDR3 DNA: TGCGCCAGCAGCCCGTCCGGGATCCCGGATCACAATGAGCAGTTCTTC.

V is TRBV5-1 and J is TRBJ2-5, with 13 positions matching TRBD2. The CDR3 has 17 amino acids. The V gene end was trimmed by 4 bases and the J gene end by 1 base; junction bases not matched to a gene: 7. The germline V gene encodes CDR1 SGHRS and CDR2 YFSETQ. The CDR3 loop is CASSVPLAGGIQETQYF. CDR3 nucleotides: TGCGCCAGCAGCGTCCCACTAGCGGGAGGGATCCAAGAGACCCAGTACTTC.

The CDR3 region has the DNA TGTGCCAGCAGCCCCCCGGGGGTAGCGTCGGCAGATACGCAGTATTTT. Its translation: CASSPPGVASADTQYF. The V call is TRBV2, the J call TRBJ2-3, with D maybe TRBD2 (6 bases). Germline CDR1 reads SNHLY; CDR2 reads FYNNEI. Trimming removed 6 bases at V and 4 bases at J, with 20 bases between. The CDR3 is 16 residues long.

The chain recombines TRBV4-3 with TRBJ1-2; 11 nucleotides align to TRBD1. Germline assignment: CDR1 LGHNA and CDR2 YSLEER. J gave up 4 bases and V 0 bases, and 4 bases lay outside the gene matches. The CDR3 runs to 16 residues. Written as DNA, the CDR3 is TGCGCCAGCAGCCAAGATTGGGGACAGGGGGTCTATGGCTACACCTTC. Amino acids: CASSQDWGQGVYGYTF.

This clone came up once. The chain joins TRBV28 to TRBJ2-7; D gene unclear. In germline, CDR1 is MDHEN, CDR2 SYDVKM. This CDR3 region has 13 residues. V was shortened by 9 bases and J by 0 bases, with 12 bases between the two germline ends. The CDR3 spells CASSSFSSYEQYF. The CDR3 nucleotides read TGTGCCAGTTCATCTTTTAGCTCCTACGAGCAGTACTTC.

This chain links TRBV5-1 with TRBJ2-7; D might be TRBD2 (6 bases). This CDR3 is built from 16 residues. Germline values: CDR1 SGHRS, CDR2 YFSETQ. Deletions cut 0 bases from V and 5 bases from J, with 18 bases between. CDR3 loop: CASSLGARLTGDEQYF. DNA for the CDR3: TGCGCCAGCAGCTTGGGAGCGAGACTAACGGGAGACGAGCAGTACTTC.

This sequence joins TRBV12-3 or TRBV12-4 and TRBJ1-5; 9 bases are shared with TRBD1. The CDR3 spans 13 residues. The J segment lost 1 base and the V segment lost 8 bases, leaving 0 bases of the junction unmatched. The CDR3 is CASGTGSNQPQHF. In DNA, the CDR3 is TGTGCCAGCGGGACAGGGAGCAATCAGCCCCAGCATTTT.

The rearrangement joins TRBV5-1 to TRBJ1-4, with 9 bases identical to TRBD1. V shed 4 bases and J 6 bases; nucleotides not matched to a gene: 4. Germline lookup yields CDR1 SGHRS and CDR2 YFSETQ. The CDR3 covers 14 residues. The chain's CDR3 is CASSAGQGDEKLFF. As DNA, the CDR3 is TGCGCCAGCAGCGCGGGACAGGGAGATGAAAAACTGTTTTTT.

The gene calls are TRBV10-1 and TRBJ2-7; D may be TRBD1 (5 bases). This CDR3 region has 13 residues. Trimming removed 8 bases from V and 5 bases from J, with 16 bases in between. From germline, CDR1 is WNHNN and CDR2 SYGVQD (reference sequence). Here the CDR3 reads CASASKGANEQYF. For the CDR3, the DNA is TGCGCCAGCGCCTCTAAAGGGGCCAACGAGCAGTACTTC.

The chain uses TRBV9 and TRBJ2-3, with 12 nucleotides matching TRBD2. Germline CDR1 SGDLS, CDR2 YYNGEE. J was trimmed by 1 base and V by 4 bases; bases with no gene match: 7. The CDR3 spans 17 residues. CDR3 nucleotides: TGTGCCAGCAGCCCCCGACTAGCGGGAGCTGGCACAGATACGCAGTATTTT. Translated: CASSPRLAGAGTDTQYF.

This clone was detected ten times or more. CDR3 protein: CASTRDRGPGGYTF. CDR3 sequence (DNA): TGTGCCAGCACCCGGGACAGGGGGCCGGGGGGCTACACCTTC. The J gene is TRBJ1-2, the V gene TRBV7-2, with 12 bases identical to TRBD1. The CDR3 runs to 14 residues. Per the germline V gene, CDR1 is SGHTA and CDR2 is FQGNSA. Germline trimming cut 7 bases from V and 8 bases from J; bases unmatched to any gene: 8.

The gene calls are TRBV5-6 and TRBJ2-1; 7 nucleotides match TRBD2. CDR3 length: 15 amino acids. V lost 4 bases to trimming and J lost 9 bases; unmatched junction nucleotides: 13. The germline V gene encodes CDR1 SGHDT and CDR2 YYEEEE. For the CDR3, the DNA is TGTGCCAGCAGCAGGTTGCGGGAGTGGGCAGCTGAGCAGTTCTTC. It codes for CASSRLREWAAEQFF.

V is TRBV27 and J is TRBJ2-3; no firm D call. This CDR3 spans 14 amino acids. Looked up from germline, CDR1 is MNHEY and CDR2 is SMNVEV (reference sequence). The V end was cut by 2 bases, the J end by 5 bases, with 11 bases between. CDR3 sequence: CASSLPRPGDTQYF. The CDR3 nucleotides are TGTGCCAGCAGTTTACCCAGGCCCGGAGATACGCAGTATTTT.

The chain employs TRBV7-3 and TRBJ2-5, with a possible D match to TRBD1 (5 bases). CDR1 and CDR2 from the germline V gene are SGHTA and FQGTGA. V was cut by 5 bases and J by 5 bases, with 21 bases left in between. CDR3 length: 16 amino acids. This chain's CDR3 is CASSPGRAGIGETQYF. The CDR3 DNA follows: TGTGCCAGCAGCCCCGGCCGGGCAGGGATCGGGGAGACCCAGTACTTC.

Many counts were recorded for this clone. V gene TRBV7-6 combines with J gene TRBJ2-1, with D perhaps matching TRBD2 (6 bases). Germline-derived CDR1 and CDR2 are SGHVS and FNYEAQ. V was trimmed by 0 bases and J by 6 bases, leaving 12 bases between them. The CDR3 length is 15 residues. The CDR3 loop reads CASSLAGGLPNEQFF. The CDR3 coding sequence is TGTGCCAGCAGCTTAGCGGGAGGACTACCCAATGAGCAGTTCTTC.

This clone was counted only a few times. The CDR3 spells CASTLGQLPYNEQFF. As DNA, the CDR3 is TGTGCCAGTACCCTAGGACAGCTCCCCTACAATGAGCAGTTCTTC. The V gene is TRBV19, the J gene TRBJ2-1, with D possibly being TRBD1 (6 bases). Germline CDR1 LNHDA, CDR2 SQIVND (reference sequence). The CDR3 runs to 15 residues. V was pared by 7 bases and J by 2 bases, with 15 bases between.

The chain uses TRBV5-1 and TRBJ1-4; no reliable D call. This CDR3 has 12 residues. Germline values: CDR1 SGHRS, CDR2 YFSETQ. V shed 2 bases and J shed 8 bases, with 7 bases lying between them. CDR3 amino acids: CASSLTEEKLFF. Here the CDR3 DNA reads TGCGCCAGCAGCTTAACAGAAGAAAAACTGTTTTTT.

CDR3: CASSPSGDTEAFF. Written as DNA, the CDR3 is TGTGCCAGCAGCCCCAGTGGAGATACTGAAGCTTTCTTT. V usage is TRBV7-9 and J usage is TRBJ1-1, with unresolved D. CDR1 SEHNR and CDR2 FQNEAQ come from the germline V gene (reference sequence). The CDR3 runs to 13 residues. V lost 5 bases to trimming and J lost 5 bases, with 12 bases between them.

The V call is TRBV15, the J call TRBJ1-5; D might be TRBD1 (5 bases). Germline assignment: CDR1 LNHNV and CDR2 YYDKDF (reference sequence). Deletions cut 0 bases from V and 9 bases from J, with 12 bases between. This CDR3 spans 14 amino acids. Here the CDR3 reads CATSRDRSQGPQHF. The CDR3 DNA sequence: TGTGCCACCAGCAGAGATCGGTCCCAGGGGCCCCAGCATTTT.

The chain employs TRBV30 and TRBJ2-1; 7 bases are shared with TRBD2. Trimming cost V 4 bases and J 0 bases; bases outside gene matches: 3. Germline assignment: CDR1 GTSNPN and CDR2 SVGIG (reference sequence). This CDR3 is 14 amino acids long. The chain's CDR3 is CAWTGTNSYNEQFF. The CDR3 coding sequence is TGTGCCTGGACCGGGACTAACTCCTACAATGAGCAGTTCTTC.

The chain combines TRBV7-8 with TRBJ2-1; D unresolved. Germline V gene lookup returns CDR1 SGHVS and CDR2 FQNEAQ. The CDR3 has 15 residues. V lost 6 bases, J lost 9 bases, and 21 bases lay in between. CDR3 amino acids: CASRPLWASASEQFF. Here the CDR3 DNA reads TGTGCCAGCAGGCCCCTATGGGCCTCGGCGAGTGAGCAGTTCTTC.

This clone was detected only once. The chain has TRBV29-1 and TRBJ2-3; 9 bases line up with TRBD2. With 6 bases clipped from V and 5 bases from J, the junction kept 9 bases outside the gene matches. CDR3 length: 14 residues. Per the germline V gene, CDR1 is SQVTM and CDR2 is ANQGSEA. CDR3 sequence: CSVGLAGTLDTQYF. The CDR3 nucleotides are TGCAGCGTGGGGCTAGCGGGAACTTTAGATACGCAGTATTTT.